Below are 28 T cell receptor beta chains sequenced from a single sample in a study of shared clonotypes between healthy human individuals. Only in-frame clones appear in the TCRdb table, and some are missing; sequencing was by immunoSEQ multiplex PCR. Among 950,000 to 1,300,000 clones listed, approximately 68% were seen once. Sample: memory CD4+ T cells sorted from blood. Regarding subset: CD45RA-negative fraction. These receptors all come from a man between 18 and 35 years old in good health.

V gene TRBV6-5 combines with J gene TRBJ1-4; no firm D call. In germline, CDR1 is MNHEY, CDR2 SVGAGI. This CDR3 is 11 amino acids long. Trimming cost V 6 bases and J 10 bases, with 9 bases left between them. The CDR3 is CASSKKGKLFF. CDR3 coding DNA: TGTGCCAGCAGCAAGAAGGGAAAACTGTTTTTT.

The V gene is TRBV7-2, the J gene TRBJ2-7; the match to TRBD2 covers 10 bases. The V gene's germline CDR1 is SGHTA and CDR2 FQGNSA. With V trimmed by 2 bases and J by 1 base, 2 bases remained unmatched. CDR3 size: 15 residues. The CDR3 DNA sequence: TGTGCCAGCAGCTTAAGGACTAGCGGATCCTACGAGCAGTACTTC. Translating it yields CASSLRTSGSYEQYF.

This clone showed up just once. The chain employs TRBV5-1 and TRBJ2-7; 9 bases are a match to TRBD1. Germline values: CDR1 SGHRS, CDR2 YFSETQ. This CDR3 is 17 amino acids long. J gave up 0 bases and V 2 bases, and 9 bases lay outside the gene matches. The CDR3 loop reads CASSFVYRGPTSYEQYF. DNA of the CDR3: TGCGCCAGCAGCTTCGTTTACAGGGGGCCGACCTCCTACGAGCAGTACTTC. Full variable domain (rest looked up from reference TRBV5-1 and TRBJ2-7): KAGVTQTPRYLIKTRGQQVTLSCSPISGHRSVSWYQQTPGQGLQFLFEYFSETQRNKGNFPGRFSGRQFSNSRSEMNVSTLELGDSALYLCASSFVYRGPTSYEQYFGPGTRLTVT.

This rearrangement joins TRBV12-5 to TRBJ1-5; TRBD1 is a possible D gene (6 bases). V lost 2 bases and J 6 bases, leaving 8 bases between the germline ends. In germline, CDR1 is LGHNT, CDR2 FRNRAP. There are 13 residues in the CDR3. DNA of the CDR3: TGTGCTAGTGGTTTGACAGGGTTTCAGCCCCAGCATTTT. Protein: CASGLTGFQPQHF. Looking up the rest from reference TRBV12-5 and TRBJ1-5 gives the full variable domain: DARVTQTPRHKVTEMGQEVTMRCQPILGHNTVFWYRQTMMQGLELLAYFRNRAPLDDSGMPKDRFSAEMPDATLATLKIQPSEPRDSAVYFCASGLTGFQPQHFGDGTRLSIL.

Remarks on this clone: A junction boundary mismatches the germline segment, possibly from a read error. The rearrangement joins TRBV9 to TRBJ2-3, with D perhaps TRBD2 (6 bases). Germline values: CDR1 SGDLS, CDR2 YYNGEE. The CDR3 runs to 12 residues. CDR3 bases: TGTGCCAGCAGCGCCGGAAGGGACTCGCTAATGTTT. The encoded protein is CASSAGRDSLMF.

The CDR3 nucleotides are TGTGCCTGGAGGGGGGACAGGGGTGGAGAGACCCAGTACTTC. It encodes CAWRGDRGGETQYF. The chain links TRBV30 to TRBJ2-5, with 10 bases matching TRBD1. After removal of 3 bases from V and 4 bases from J, the junction contained 5 bases not matched to a gene. The CDR3 consists of 14 residues. Germline CDR1 reads GTSNPN; CDR2 reads SVGIG (reference sequence).

The gene calls are TRBV18 and TRBJ1-5, with a tentative D call TRBD1 (6 bases). There are 15 residues in the CDR3. Germline loops: CDR1 KGHSH, CDR2 LQKENI. Trimming pared 3 bases from V and 2 bases from J, leaving 11 bases between. The CDR3 loop reads CASSPSGEGNQPQHF. The CDR3 nucleotides read TGTGCCAGCTCACCCTCAGGGGAGGGCAATCAGCCCCAGCATTTT.

V usage is TRBV30 and J usage is TRBJ2-6, with 10 nucleotides matching TRBD2. There are 17 residues in the CDR3. The V segment lost 5 bases and the J segment 2 bases; nucleotides outside the gene matches: 9. The germline V gene encodes CDR1 GTSNPN and CDR2 SVGIG (reference sequence). CDR3 coding DNA: TGTGCCTGGGCTCCGGGACTAGCGATGGCTGGGGCCAACGTCCTGACTTTC. This encodes CAWAPGLAMAGANVLTF.

This clone was observed a single time. The chain links TRBV19 to TRBJ1-2; D remains ambiguous. This CDR3 is built from 14 residues. The germline CDR1 and CDR2 sequences are LNHDA and SQIVND (reference sequence). V was clipped by 8 bases and J by 0 bases, with 13 bases between them. CDR3 sequence reads: CASARAGSNYGYTF. CDR3 bases: TGTGCCAGTGCTCGAGCAGGTTCTAACTATGGCTACACCTTC.

This clone was observed a few times. This chain connects TRBV10-3 to TRBJ1-6, with D possibly matching TRBD1 (5 bases). There are 13 residues in the CDR3. Germline CDR1 ENHRY, CDR2 SYGVKD. The V end lost 6 bases, the J end lost 9 bases, and 12 bases lay between the germline ends. The CDR3 loop reads CAIRAREGSPLHF. CDR3 DNA sequence: TGTGCCATCAGGGCCAGGGAGGGTTCACCCCTCCACTTT.

This chain uses TRBV6-5 with TRBJ2-6; TRBD1 might be the D (6 bases). The CDR3 sequence is 15 residues long. Germline assignment: CDR1 MNHEY and CDR2 SVGAGI. Trimming removed 6 bases from V and 3 bases from J, with 12 bases in between. The CDR3 DNA follows: TGTGCCAGCAGGGCAGGGGAAGGTGGGGCCAACGTCCTGACTTTC. This codes for CASRAGEGGANVLTF.

The sample holds a few counts of this clone. Other DNA sequences in this specimen translate into the identical CDR3. The chain is built from TRBV30 and TRBJ1-2; 9 bases map to TRBD1. The V gene's germline CDR1 is GTSNPN and CDR2 SVGIG (reference sequence). The junction had 6 bases not matched to a gene; V was cut back by 3 bases and J by 7 bases. The CDR3 spans 13 residues. The CDR3 region is CAWRPGQGSGYTF. The CDR3 nucleotides are TGTGCCTGGAGGCCGGGACAGGGTTCTGGCTACACCTTC.

This clone occurred a few times. The rearrangement joins TRBV7-9 to TRBJ1-4; possibly TRBD1 for D (6 bases). V was cut by 2 bases and J by 7 bases, with 11 bases left in between. The germline V gene has CDR1 SEHNR and CDR2 FQNEAQ (reference sequence). The CDR3 totals 14 residues. CDR3: CASSLMGAGEKLFF. For the CDR3, the DNA is TGTGCCAGCAGCTTAATGGGGGCGGGTGAAAAACTGTTTTTT.

V gene TRBV10-3 combines with J gene TRBJ2-1, with TRBD1 matching over 8 bases. V dropped 6 bases and J dropped 9; count of bases not matched to a gene: 7. Germline V CDR1 and CDR2: ENHRY, SYGVKD. The CDR3 is 13 amino acids. The CDR3 DNA follows: TGTGCCATCAGGGCGGACAGGGCGGGTGAGCAGTTCTTC. Translating gives CAIRADRAGEQFF.

This clone has only a few counts. V and J are TRBV10-1 and TRBJ1-5; weak D call: TRBD1 (5 bases). Trimming took off 6 bases at V and 5 bases at J, with 14 bases between the two ends. CDR3 length: 14 amino acids. Germline lookup yields CDR1 WNHNN and CDR2 SYGVQD (reference sequence). The CDR3 coding sequence is TGCGCCAGCAGGGGCCGACAGACATATCAGCCCCAGCATTTT. It encodes CASRGRQTYQPQHF.

The sample holds one count of this clone. The junction does not match germline at one end; this may be a read error. This chain connects TRBV6-5 to TRBJ1-1, with 10 bases fitting TRBD1. The CDR3 is 15 amino acids. Looked up from germline, CDR1 is MNHEY and CDR2 is SVGAGI. This chain's CDR3 is CANSQRQGAGTEAFF. In DNA form, the CDR3 reads TGTGCCAACAGTCAAAGACAGGGGGCGGGAACTGAAGCTTTCTTT.

The chain joins TRBV5-4 to TRBJ1-2, with 7 bases that match TRBD1. This CDR3 contains 16 residues. Germline V gives CDR1 SGHNT, CDR2 YYREEE (reference sequence). With V trimmed by 0 bases and J by 3 bases, 8 bases remained unmatched. CDR3 sequence reads: CASSLGLDRVDYGYTF. The CDR3, as DNA: TGTGCCAGCAGCTTGGGACTTGACAGGGTTGACTATGGCTACACCTTC.

The chain combines TRBV11-3 with TRBJ1-1; 8 bases are a match to TRBD1. The CDR3 is 17 amino acids. J was trimmed by 2 bases and V by 0 bases; bases with no gene match: 8. In germline, CDR1 is SGHNT, CDR2 YENEEA. The CDR3 is CASSLEDRARGNTEAFF. CDR3 nucleotides: TGTGCCAGCAGCTTAGAGGACAGGGCACGGGGAAACACTGAAGCTTTCTTT.

This clone was detected only once. The chain has TRBV2 and TRBJ1-2; 9 bases match TRBD1. CDR3 length: 13 residues. The germline V gene encodes CDR1 SNHLY and CDR2 FYNNEI. V was clipped by 7 bases and J by 8 bases; unmatched bases: 8. This CDR3 is CASNSDRGNGYTF. The CDR3 bases are TGTGCCAGCAATTCTGACAGGGGGAACGGCTACACCTTC.

The chain couples TRBV29-1 to TRBJ2-7; 9 bases map to TRBD1. The CDR3 is made up of 12 amino acids. Germline CDR1 SQVTM, CDR2 ANQGSEA. Trimming at V came to 4 bases and at J to 6 bases, leaving 4 bases not matched to a gene. This chain's CDR3 is CSVGGTGIEQYF. DNA for the CDR3: TGCAGCGTTGGAGGGACAGGGATCGAGCAGTACTTC.

V usage is TRBV6-1 and J usage is TRBJ1-2; no clear D. This CDR3 comprises 14 residues. Germline assignment: CDR1 MNHNS and CDR2 SASEGT. Trimming took 5 bases from V and 8 from J, leaving 18 bases between them. The CDR3 DNA sequence: TGTGCCAGCAGTAGGACGGGTCGGGAGCCGGGCTACACCTTC. Protein product: CASSRTGREPGYTF.

This chain links TRBV7-2 with TRBJ2-2; TRBD2 aligns across 9 bases. The CDR3 loop spans 17 amino acids. Germline lookup yields CDR1 SGHTA and CDR2 FQGNSA. J gave up 4 bases and V 5 bases, and 11 bases lay outside the gene matches. The CDR3, as DNA: TGTGCCAGCAGCCCAAGTGGGCTAGCGGGACGCACCGGGGAGCTGTTTTTT. As protein: CASSPSGLAGRTGELFF.

This rearrangement joins TRBV28 to TRBJ1-2; D remains ambiguous. Germline assignment: CDR1 MDHEN and CDR2 SYDVKM. The CDR3 loop spans 12 amino acids. Trimming removed 3 bases at V and 3 bases at J, with 5 bases between. The DNA for the CDR3 is TGTGCCAGCAGTTTCGGGTACTATGGCTACACCTTC. Amino acid sequence: CASSFGYYGYTF.

V and J are TRBV29-1 and TRBJ2-7; the D is unclear. Between the trimmed V and J ends, which lost 7 bases and 7 bases, there was a span of 14 bases. The CDR3 consists of 11 residues. The germline V gene encodes CDR1 SQVTM and CDR2 ANQGSEA. CDR3 sequence: CSGFLGIEQYF. The CDR3 coding sequence is TGCAGCGGATTCTTGGGGATTGAGCAGTACTTC.

The chain links TRBV7-3 to TRBJ2-1; 7 nucleotides match TRBD1. This CDR3 has 15 residues. The junction had 9 bases not matched to a gene; V was cut back by 4 bases and J by 6 bases. Germline V lookup: CDR1 SGHTA, CDR2 FQGTGA. DNA of the CDR3: TGTGCCAGCAGCTACGAGGGGGCCCCGGCCAATGAGCAGTTCTTC. This translates into CASSYEGAPANEQFF.

This chain joins TRBV19 and TRBJ2-2, with D perhaps TRBD2 (6 bases). V was clipped by 5 bases and J by 1 base, with 11 bases between them. The germline V gene has CDR1 LNHDA and CDR2 SQIVND (reference sequence). The CDR3 runs to 15 residues. CDR3 loop: CASSPTSLNTGELFF. The DNA for the CDR3 is TGTGCCAGTAGTCCCACTAGCTTGAACACCGGGGAGCTGTTTTTT.

This chain links TRBV10-3 with TRBJ2-3, with 8 bases aligning to TRBD2. J lost 0 bases, V lost 8 bases, and 7 bases had no gene match. CDR1 is ENHRY and CDR2 is SYGVKD in the germline V gene. CDR3 length: 15 residues. The CDR3 loop is CAIRNSGDSTDTQYF. CDR3 DNA sequence: TGTGCCATCCGAAATAGCGGGGATAGCACAGATACGCAGTATTTT.

The gene calls are TRBV11-1 and TRBJ2-7, with a weak D call TRBD1 (5 bases). The CDR3 runs 13 residues. Trimming left V 1 base short and J 2 bases short, with 6 bases between. Germline V CDR1 and CDR2: SGHAT, FQDESV (reference sequence). CDR3 in amino acids: CASSLEQAYEQYF. The CDR3 DNA follows: TGTGCCAGCAGCTTAGAACAGGCCTACGAGCAGTACTTC.